This is a list of T cell receptor beta chains from one sample in a study of post-analysis software for immune sequencing data. Each CDR3 protein gets one entry after TCRdb re-called the PCR reads with MiXCR. The sample contains 750,000 to 900,000 distinct CDR3 sequences, about 45% of which appear only once. The sample was blood. These receptors came from a girl aged 5-17 years with multiple sclerosis. The CDR3 runs from the conserved cysteine through the conserved F or W. A D gene is named only where the DNA matches it firmly. The listing skips clone size in some rows; elsewhere it reads once, few, many or a size class.

>15|TRBD1|TRBV4-3|TRBJ2-5|.
TGCGCCAGCAGCCATCAAACAGGGGGCTGGGAGACCCAGTACTTC
CASSHQTGGWETQYF
>13|.|TRBV7-9|TRBJ2-5|.
TGTGCCAGCAGCTTAGGTCTGGTGGGCACCGCGTACTTC
CASSLGLVGTAYF
>16|.|TRBV10-2|TRBJ1-1|few
TGCGCCAGCAGTGAGCCCCGGGGGGTTCAGAACACTGAAGCTTTCTTT
CASSEPRGVQNTEAFF
>16|.|TRBV7-2|TRBJ2-6|.
TGTGCCACCGGCGCCACTAGGGGAATGGGGGCCAACGTCCTGACTTTC
CATGATRGMGANVLTF
>11|.|TRBV6-2/TRBV6-3|TRBJ2-7|few
TGTGCCAGCAGTTCCCTCTGGGAGCAGTACTTC
CASSSLWEQYF
>15|TRBD2|TRBV5-1|TRBJ2-3|few
TGCGCCAGCAGCTTGATTTGGGCGGGAGCAGATACGCAGTATTTT
CASSLIWAGADTQYF
>15|.|TRBV29-1|TRBJ2-3|.
TGCAGCGTTGAAGGGGTCCCGAACGCGGCAGATACGCAGTATTTT
CSVEGVPNAADTQYF
>12|.|TRBV5-1|TRBJ2-3|few
TGCGCCAGCAGCGAGGCTACGGATACGCAGTATTTT
CASSEATDTQYF
>15|.|TRBV29-1|TRBJ1-5|once
TGCAGCGTTGATGGGCCGGGGCCTTGCAATCAGCCCCAGCATTTT
CSVDGPGPCNQPQHF
>13|.|TRBV4-3|TRBJ2-3|.
TGCGCCAGCAGCCAAGAAGGGGGGGTTACGCAGTATTTT
CASSQEGGVTQYF
>15|TRBD2|TRBV5-1|TRBJ2-7|.
TGCGCCAGCAGCGCGACTAGCGGGAACTCCTACGAGCAGTACTTC
CASSATSGNSYEQYF
>13|.|TRBV20-1|TRBJ2-5|.
TGCAGTGCTAGAATCGGGTGGGGAGAGACCCAGTACTTC
CSARIGWGETQYF
>15|.|TRBV15|TRBJ1-5|.
TGTGCCACCAGCAGAGATTGGACGGCTGATCAGCCCCAGCATTTT
CATSRDWTADQPQHF
>13|.|TRBV4-3|TRBJ2-1|few
TGCGCCAGCAGCTCGGCCCCCTTCAATGAGCAGTTCTTC
CASSSAPFNEQFF
>14|.|TRBV7-2|TRBJ2-7|.
TGTGCCAGCAGCCCTCGCGCGCTCTCCTACGAGCAGTACTTC
CASSPRALSYEQYF
>15|TRBD1|TRBV20-1|TRBJ2-7|.
TGCAGTGCTAGACCCCCGGGACAGGTCACCTACGAGCAGTACTTC
CSARPPGQVTYEQYF
>16|.|TRBV4-3|TRBJ1-2|.
TGCGCCAGCAGCCAAGATCAAGGGTTAAACAACTATGGCTACACCTTC
CASSQDQGLNNYGYTF
>13|.|TRBV6-5|TRBJ2-7|.
TGTGCCAGCAGGTACAGGAGCTCCTACGAGCAGTACTTC
CASRYRSSYEQYF
>13|.|TRBV13|TRBJ2-1|.
TGTGCCAGCAGCTTAGAGGATCGGGAGACCCAGTTCTTC
CASSLEDRETQFF
>12|.|TRBV12-3/TRBV12-4|TRBJ2-2|few
TGTGCCAGCACCATTAACACCGGGGAGCTGTTTTTT
CASTINTGELFF
>13|.|TRBV27|TRBJ1-1|.
TGTGCCAGCAGTTTATCTCTGTCCACTGAAGCTTTCTTT
CASSLSLSTEAFF
>15|TRBD1|TRBV12-3/TRBV12-4|TRBJ2-4|few
TGTGCCAGCAGTTGGGCGGGACAGGGCGTAGACATTCAGTACTTC
CASSWAGQGVDIQYF
>13|.|TRBV29-1|TRBJ2-7|.
TGCAGCGTAGGCGGGACAGTTACCTGCGAGCAGTACTTC
CSVGGTVTCEQYF
>12|.|TRBV7-2|TRBJ1-2|.
TGTGCCAGCAGCTTGTGGAACTATGGCTACACCTTC
CASSLWNYGYTF
>14|.|TRBV28|TRBJ1-2|.
TGTGCCAGCAGCCAAATGGTTGGATACTATGGCTACACCTTC
CASSQMVGYYGYTF
>16|TRBD2|TRBV10-2|TRBJ2-1|few
TGCGCCAGCAGTGAGTCCCGACTAGCGGGAGTCAATGAGCAGTTCTTC
CASSESRLAGVNEQFF
>15|TRBD2|TRBV7-9|TRBJ2-3|.
TGTGCCAGCAGTCAAACTAGCGGGAGGATGGATACGCAGTATTTT
CASSQTSGRMDTQYF
>15|.|TRBV20-1|TRBJ2-6|.
TGCAGTGCCCCGGTTGCAGGGGTCGAGGCCAACGTCCTGACTTTC
CSAPVAGVEANVLTF
>15|.|TRBV7-9|TRBJ2-7|few
TGTGCCAGCAGCCTAGGCCCGGGAACCTCCTACGAGCAGTACTTC
CASSLGPGTSYEQYF
>15|TRBD2|TRBV28|TRBJ2-7|.
TGTGCCAGCAGCGCGGGACTAACCTACTCCTACGAGCAGTACTTC
CASSAGLTYSYEQYF
>14|TRBD2|TRBV6-1|TRBJ2-1|.
TGTGCCAGCAACCCTAGCGGGAGTCCCGATGAGCAGTTCTTC
CASNPSGSPDEQFF
>15|.|TRBV28|TRBJ2-1|.
TGTGCCAGTCACCAGGCTAGGCTAAATATCGATGAGCAGTTCTTC
CASHQARLNIDEQFF